Here is one T cell receptor (beta chain) with its context. No antigen is known for it. The data derive from a study of T cells in narcolepsy. Across the whole study: Enrolled donors included narcolepsy type 1 or type 2 patients and healthy controls.

Sequencing used immunoSEQ multiplex PCR; TCRdb keeps in-frame clones, though not all of them. The sample lists some 30,000 clones; more than 75% were seen once. The V gene's germline CDR1 is MNHEY and CDR2 SVGAGI. The CDR3 is 14 amino acids. V lost 5 bases and J 3 bases, leaving 8 bases between the germline ends. Study-level results: Some memory CD4+ repertoires had no autoreactive clone sequences. Blood of same and different patients, but not healthy controls, reportedly held recurring autoreactive clonotypes. Comparing one patient's CSF and blood CD4+ clonotypes highlighted HCRT- and TRIB2-specific autoreactive clonotypes.

J is TRBJ1-6 and V is TRBV6-5; no clear D gene. Input material: memory (CD45RA-) CD4+ T cells from blood. The receptor comes from a human donor in good health. As DNA, the CDR3 is TGTGCCAGCAGTGAACGCCTCTATAATTCACCCCTCCACTTT. Translating it yields CASSERLYNSPLHF.